A single sample gave rise to the 3 T cell receptor beta chains below, sequenced in a study of shared T cell receptors in the human thymus. Some clones are missing from TCRdb's copy, which holds only in-frame ones; the method was immunoSEQ multiplex PCR. This repertoire shows more than 300,000 clones, just under 95% found once; its top ten account for roughly 0.02%. The sequencing sample was made of thymocytes. These receptors were collected from a human donor.

The sample holds a few counts of this clone. V and J are TRBV27 and TRBJ1-3, with D perhaps matching TRBD1 (5 bases). Germline V CDR1 and CDR2: MNHEY, SMNVEV (reference sequence). CDR3 length: 15 residues. V was pared by 6 bases and J by 0 bases, with 12 bases between. CDR3 coding DNA: TGTGCCAGCAGCCGGGACGGAAACTCTGGAAACACCATATATTTT. Encoded protein: CASSRDGNSGNTIYF.

This chain connects TRBV21-1 to TRBJ2-2; the table's D call, TRBD2, has no DNA check behind it. TRBV21-1 has pseudogene status. The CDR3 has 18 residues. The chain's CDR3 is CASSKKTSGRDSTGELFF. DNA for the CDR3: TGTGCCAGCAGCAAAAAGACTAGCGGGAGGGACTCCACCGGGGAGCTGTTTTTT.

On this clone: A read error may account for a junction end that differs from germline. The chain employs TRBV25-1 and TRBJ1-3, with no clear D. This CDR3 spans 11 amino acids. The germline V gene has CDR1 MGHDK and CDR2 SYGVNS. CDR3 bases: TGTGCCAGCAGTAAGGGCTTAAGGGCCCTCTTT. This gives the protein CASSKGLRALF.